Presented here are 18 T cell receptor beta chains from one specimen sequenced in a study of graft-versus-host responses after intestinal transplantation. Their antigens remain unidentified. Assay: immunoSEQ multiplex PCR; the TCRdb copy retains only in-frame clones and omits some. The repertoire holds approximately 94,000 clones, with about 90% as singletons. The source material was unstimulated CD4+ T cells sorted from spleen or lymph node cells, sampled before transplant. Source of these receptors: a human donor who was the organ donor for an intestinal transplant.

V and J are TRBV28 and TRBJ1-5, with D unresolved. V lost 4 bases to trimming and J lost 6 bases, with 19 bases between them. In germline, CDR1 is MDHEN, CDR2 SYDVKM. The CDR3 loop spans 16 amino acids. The CDR3 DNA is TGTGCCAGCAGTTCAACTACGTTCGGGATTGGTCAGCCCCAGCATTTT. It translates to CASSSTTFGIGQPQHF.

The CDR3 loop is CASRHGQGYDEQFF. As DNA, the CDR3 is TGTGCCAGCAGACATGGGCAGGGGTATGATGAGCAGTTCTTC. The gene calls are TRBV28 and TRBJ2-1, with D tentatively TRBD1 (6 bases). The CDR3 runs 14 residues. CDR1 and CDR2 from the germline V gene are MDHEN and SYDVKM. With 6 bases removed from V and 8 bases from J, the gap between germline ends came to 17 bases.

The gene calls are TRBV5-8 and TRBJ1-1; 10 nucleotides line up with TRBD1. Germline lookup yields CDR1 SGHTS and CDR2 YDEGEE. Trimming took 4 bases from V and 10 from J; bases not matched to a gene: 10. The CDR3 loop spans 14 amino acids. For the CDR3, the DNA is TGTGCCAGCAGCCGGTGGACAGGGGGGCTGGGAGCTTTCTTT. Translating it yields CASSRWTGGLGAFF. The full variable domain, with the rest looked up from reference TRBV5-8 and TRBJ1-1, is EAGVTQSPTHLIKTRGQQATLRCSPISGHTSVYWYQQALGLGLQFLLWYDEGEERNRGNFPPRFSGRQFPNYSSELNVNALELEDSALYLCASSRWTGGLGAFFGQGTRLTVV.

This clone was picked up a small number of times. The V gene is TRBV5-1, the J gene TRBJ2-2; 7 bases fit TRBD2. Germline CDR1 is SGHRS and CDR2 is YFSETQ. CDR3 length: 16 residues. Trimming took 0 bases from V and 2 from J; bases not matched to a gene: 4. The CDR3 sequence: CASSLAGLYNTGELFF. Written as DNA, the CDR3 is TGCGCCAGCAGCTTGGCGGGACTATACAACACCGGGGAGCTGTTTTTT.

The chain links TRBV5-4 to TRBJ1-2; D is ambiguous. Trimming removed 3 bases at V and 8 bases at J, with 11 bases between. The CDR3 contains 12 residues. In germline, CDR1 is SGHNT, CDR2 YYREEE (reference sequence). CDR3 in amino acids: CASSWTLGGYTF. Here the CDR3 DNA reads TGTGCCAGCAGCTGGACCCTAGGCGGCTACACCTTC.

The chain employs TRBV30 and TRBJ1-1; weak D call: TRBD1 (6 bases). The V end lost 4 bases, the J end lost 6 bases, and 15 bases lay between the germline ends. This CDR3 spans 13 amino acids. Germline assignment: CDR1 GTSNPN and CDR2 SVGIG (reference sequence). The CDR3 coding sequence is TGTGCCTGGAAAGAAACAGGGATGGCTGAAGCTTTCTTT. Amino acid sequence: CAWKETGMAEAFF. The variable domain in full, completed from reference TRBV30 and TRBJ1-1, reads SQTIHQWPATLVQPVGSPLSLECTVEGTSNPNLYWYRQAAGRGLQLLFYSVGIGQISSEVPQNLSASRPQDRQFILSSKKLLLSDSGFYLCAWKETGMAEAFFGQGTRLTVV.

The chain joins TRBV5-1 to TRBJ1-3; tentatively, D is TRBD1 (5 bases). V shed 1 base and J shed 0 bases, with 14 bases lying between them. The CDR3 has 17 amino acids. The V gene's germline CDR1 is SGHRS and CDR2 YFSETQ. CDR3 in amino acids: CASSLMWGPPSGNTIYF. The CDR3 DNA reads as TGCGCCAGCAGCTTGATGTGGGGACCCCCCTCTGGAAACACCATATATTTT.

In its sample, this clone was seen once. The chain is built from TRBV5-1 and TRBJ1-2; D is ambiguous. The V gene's germline CDR1 is SGHRS and CDR2 YFSETQ. Trimming pared 3 bases from V and 1 base from J, leaving 13 bases between. The CDR3 has 15 residues. The CDR3 here is CASSYVSQSNYGYTF. In nucleotides, the CDR3 is TGCGCCAGCAGCTATGTGTCCCAGAGTAACTATGGCTACACCTTC.

This clone was counted once. The chain is built from TRBV30 and TRBJ1-3, with TRBD1 as a possible D gene (5 bases). The CDR3 totals 12 residues. The V gene lost 5 bases and the J gene lost 4 bases, with 9 bases spanning the gap. The germline gives CDR1 GTSNPN, CDR2 SVGIG (reference sequence). The CDR3 loop reads CAWAGQGNTIYF. The CDR3 coding sequence is TGTGCCTGGGCAGGGCAGGGAAACACCATATATTTT.

The chain joins TRBV13 to TRBJ2-1; D unresolved. Trimming stripped 5 bases from V and 1 base from J, with 15 bases between. This CDR3 region has 16 residues. CDR1 is PRHDT, CDR2 FYEKMQ, per germline (reference sequence). CDR3 coding DNA: TGTGCCAGCAGCCCCCGTCCCGGGTTGTCCTACAATGAGCAGTTCTTC. Translation gives CASSPRPGLSYNEQFF. Using reference TRBV13 and TRBJ2-1 for the parts outside the CDR3, the full variable domain is AAGVIQSPRHLIKEKRETATLKCYPIPRHDTVYWYQQGPGQDPQFLISFYEKMQSDKGSIPDRFSAQQFSDYHSELNMSSLELGDSALYFCASSPRPGLSYNEQFFGPGTRLTVL.

J is TRBJ1-2 and V is TRBV7-2; TRBD1 matches at 7 bases. The CDR3 sequence is 15 residues long. V lost 1 base and J lost 2; bases outside the gene matches: 4. Germline CDR1 and CDR2: SGHTA and FQGNSA. CDR3 coding DNA: TGTGCCAGCAGCTTAGTGGGACAGATAAACTATGGCTACACCTTC. It specifies CASSLVGQINYGYTF.

The rearrangement uses TRBV29-1 and TRBJ1-1, with a weak D call TRBD1 (5 bases). This CDR3 spans 13 amino acids. Looked up from germline, CDR1 is SQVTM and CDR2 is ANQGSEA. CDR3 residues: CSLRGLSNTEAFF. For the CDR3, the DNA is TGCAGTCTTCGGGGACTTTCAAACACTGAAGCTTTCTTT. The variable domain in full, completed from reference TRBV29-1 and TRBJ1-1, reads SAVISQKPSRDICQRGTSLTIQCQVDSQVTMMFWYRQQPGQSLTLIATANQGSEATYESGFVIDKFPISRPNLTFSTLTVSNMSPEDSSIYLCSLRGLSNTEAFFGQGTRLTVV.

This sequence joins TRBV5-4 and TRBJ2-1, with no clear D. Germline CDR1 SGHNT, CDR2 YYREEE (reference sequence). Trimming left V 2 bases short and J 8 bases short, with 20 bases between. CDR3 length: 16 amino acids. The CDR3 DNA sequence: TGTGCCAGCAGCTTTGGGGTTCGTTCAATCACAGATGAGCAGTTCTTC. This translates into CASSFGVRSITDEQFF.

V is TRBV6-5 and J is TRBJ2-1; D is uncertain. CDR1 is MNHEY, CDR2 SVGAGI, per germline. The ends were cut back, 3 bases at V and 4 bases at J, with 7 bases in the middle. The CDR3 runs to 13 residues. The CDR3 loop reads CASSYYGYNEQFF. DNA for the CDR3: TGTGCCAGCAGTTATTATGGGTACAATGAGCAGTTCTTC.

This chain connects TRBV7-6 to TRBJ2-7, with D maybe TRBD1 (6 bases). V lost 5 bases and J 1 base, leaving 12 bases between the germline ends. The CDR3 runs to 14 residues. Per germline, CDR1 SGHVS and CDR2 FNYEAQ. The DNA of the CDR3 is TGTGCCAGCAGCCAAAGAGGACAGTCCTACGAGCAGTACTTC. Translated: CASSQRGQSYEQYF.

The sample holds one count of this clone. This sequence joins TRBV28 and TRBJ1-2; no firm D call. The CDR3 sequence is 12 residues long. CDR1 and CDR2 from the germline V gene are MDHEN and SYDVKM. Deletions cut 8 bases from V and 5 bases from J, with 12 bases between. CDR3 sequence (DNA): TGTGCCAGCGGAATGGCTGGGTATGGCTACACCTTC. Its translation is CASGMAGYGYTF.

This chain connects TRBV19 to TRBJ1-5; TRBD1 is a possible D gene (5 bases). CDR3 length: 12 amino acids. Germline loops: CDR1 LNHDA, CDR2 SQIVND (reference sequence). V lost 10 bases and J lost 5, with 12 bases in between. In DNA, the CDR3 is TGTGCCACCCAAAGAGGGGATCAGCCCCAGCATTTT. The encoded protein is CATQRGDQPQHF.

This clone was seen a handful of times. This chain links TRBV11-2 with TRBJ1-6, with D maybe TRBD1 (6 bases). CDR1 is SGHAT, CDR2 FQNNGV, per germline. The CDR3 is 17 residues long. Trimming took 1 base from V and 8 from J, leaving 18 bases between them. CDR3 protein: CASSLVGRGDLYSPLHF. The CDR3 nucleotides are TGTGCCAGCAGCTTAGTCGGGAGGGGGGATTTATATTCACCCCTCCACTTT.